These T cell receptor beta chains were read from a single sample in a study of blood T cell repertoires in COVID-19. Produced via immunoSEQ multiplex PCR; TCRdb's table is partial and in-frame only. Here the sample spans more than 300,000 clones, more than 75% being singletons. The source material was peripheral blood. These TCRs come from a young woman with COVID-19, enrolled during active disease. Each CDR3 is given with its conserved first and last residue. Fields, in order: CDR3 protein, CDR3 DNA, V gene, J gene, clone size, D gene. A D gene is named only where the DNA matches it firmly. Where a row states a size, it is once, few, many or the class of an expanded clone; other rows omit it.

cdr3_aa: CASSGTSGTNTGELFF
cdr3_nt: TGTGCCAGCAGCGGGACTAGCGGGACTAACACCGGGGAGCTGTTTTTT
v_call: TRBV9
j_call: TRBJ2-2
clone_size: -
d_call: TRBD2

cdr3_aa: CASSLQGSYEQYF
cdr3_nt: TGTGCCAGCAGCCTGCAGGGGTCCTACGAGCAGTACTTC
v_call: TRBV14
j_call: TRBJ2-7
clone_size: -
d_call: -

cdr3_aa: CASSRPGSVTGELFF
cdr3_nt: TGTGCCAGCTCACGCCCAGGGTCCGTCACCGGGGAGCTGTTTTTT
v_call: TRBV18
j_call: TRBJ2-2
clone_size: -
d_call: -

cdr3_aa: CAITKGTSGNNRQFF
cdr3_nt: TGTGCCATCACTAAGGGGACTAGCGGGAATAACCGGCAGTTCTTC
v_call: TRBV10-3
j_call: TRBJ2-1
clone_size: -
d_call: TRBD2

cdr3_aa: CATSALAGGPDEQFF
cdr3_nt: TGTGCCACCAGTGCCTTGGCGGGAGGGCCCGATGAGCAGTTCTTC
v_call: TRBV24-1
j_call: TRBJ2-1
clone_size: -
d_call: TRBD2

cdr3_aa: CASSLSAGEYGYTF
cdr3_nt: TGTGCCAGCAGCTTATCGGCAGGGGAATATGGCTACACCTTC
v_call: TRBV13
j_call: TRBJ1-2
clone_size: -
d_call: -

cdr3_aa: CASSRSEETGEQYF
cdr3_nt: TGTGCCAGCAGTAGGTCTGAAGAAACGGGAGAGCAGTACTTC
v_call: TRBV6-5
j_call: TRBJ2-7
clone_size: -
d_call: -

cdr3_aa: CASSWRQSNYGYTF
cdr3_nt: TGTGCCAGCAGTTGGCGACAGTCTAACTATGGCTACACCTTC
v_call: TRBV6-5
j_call: TRBJ1-2
clone_size: once
d_call: -

cdr3_aa: CASSLGQGGTGELFF
cdr3_nt: TGTGCCAGCAGCTTAGGTCAGGGAGGGACCGGGGAGCTGTTTTTT
v_call: TRBV7-2
j_call: TRBJ2-2
clone_size: -
d_call: TRBD2

cdr3_aa: CASSAQGGQPNSPLHF
cdr3_nt: TGTGCCAGCAGCGCCCAAGGGGGACAGCCGAATTCACCCCTCCACTTT
v_call: TRBV9
j_call: TRBJ1-6
clone_size: -
d_call: TRBD1

cdr3_aa: CASRGGPINEKLFF
cdr3_nt: TGTGCCAGTAGGGGGGGACCTATTAATGAAAAACTGTTTTTT
v_call: TRBV6-5
j_call: TRBJ1-4
clone_size: -
d_call: -

cdr3_aa: CASSPDRVDGELFF
cdr3_nt: TGTGCCAGCAGCCCCGACAGGGTCGACGGGGAGCTGTTTTTT
v_call: TRBV7-9
j_call: TRBJ2-2
clone_size: -
d_call: TRBD1

cdr3_aa: CASSQVGTGTYEQYF
cdr3_nt: TGTGCCAGCAGCCAAGTTGGGACAGGGACCTACGAGCAGTACTTC
v_call: TRBV3-1/TRBV3-2
j_call: TRBJ2-7
clone_size: -
d_call: TRBD1

cdr3_aa: CASTRLTGDTEAFF
cdr3_nt: TGTGCCAGCACCCGACTCACAGGAGACACTGAAGCTTTCTTT
v_call: TRBV6-5
j_call: TRBJ1-1
clone_size: -
d_call: -

cdr3_aa: CASSYSRGNTGELFF
cdr3_nt: TGTGCCAGCAGTTACAGTAGGGGGAACACCGGGGAGCTGTTTTTT
v_call: TRBV6-5
j_call: TRBJ2-2
clone_size: -
d_call: -

cdr3_aa: CAWSSGTGSEKLFF
cdr3_nt: TGTGCCTGGAGTTCCGGGACAGGGAGTGAAAAACTGTTTTTT
v_call: TRBV30
j_call: TRBJ1-4
clone_size: -
d_call: TRBD1

cdr3_aa: CASSLEAYTEAFF
cdr3_nt: TGTGCCAGCAGTCTGGAAGCGTACACTGAAGCTTTCTTT
v_call: TRBV11-3
j_call: TRBJ1-1
clone_size: few
d_call: -

cdr3_aa: CASSPTGGTLNSPLHF
cdr3_nt: TGCGCCAGCAGCCCGACTGGGGGCACCCTTAATTCACCCCTCCACTTT
v_call: TRBV5-1
j_call: TRBJ1-6
clone_size: -
d_call: -

cdr3_aa: CASSYQYPKTGELFF
cdr3_nt: TGTGCCAGCAGTTACCAGTATCCCAAGACCGGGGAGCTGTTTTTT
v_call: TRBV6-5
j_call: TRBJ2-2
clone_size: -
d_call: -

cdr3_aa: CASRSTGTGNYGYTF
cdr3_nt: TGTGCCAGCAGATCGACCGGGACAGGAAACTATGGCTACACCTTC
v_call: TRBV28
j_call: TRBJ1-2
clone_size: -
d_call: TRBD1

cdr3_aa: CASSYSGRNIQYF
cdr3_nt: TGTGCCAGCAGTTATAGCGGGAGGAACATTCAGTACTTC
v_call: TRBV6-5
j_call: TRBJ2-4
clone_size: once
d_call: TRBD2

cdr3_aa: CASSPGYYEQYF
cdr3_nt: TGCGCCAGCAGCCCCGGTTACTACGAGCAGTACTTC
v_call: TRBV5-1
j_call: TRBJ2-7
clone_size: -
d_call: -

cdr3_aa: CASSLISTGELFF
cdr3_nt: TGTGCCAGCAGCTTAATTTCAACCGGGGAGCTGTTTTTT
v_call: TRBV11-2
j_call: TRBJ2-2
clone_size: -
d_call: -

cdr3_aa: CSVGPSGHTDTQYF
cdr3_nt: TGCAGCGTTGGGCCTAGCGGTCACACAGATACGCAGTATTTT
v_call: TRBV29-1
j_call: TRBJ2-3
clone_size: once
d_call: TRBD2

cdr3_aa: CATLRGLAAQETQYF
cdr3_nt: TGTGCCACCCTCCGGGGGCTAGCGGCTCAAGAGACCCAGTACTTC
v_call: TRBV28
j_call: TRBJ2-5
clone_size: -
d_call: -

cdr3_aa: CASSPATGTEAFF
cdr3_nt: TGTGCCAGCAGCCCGGCCACGGGCACTGAAGCTTTCTTT
v_call: TRBV7-3
j_call: TRBJ1-1
clone_size: -
d_call: -

cdr3_aa: CASSPSHNEKLFF
cdr3_nt: TGTGCCAGCTCACCGAGCCATAATGAAAAACTGTTTTTT
v_call: TRBV18
j_call: TRBJ1-4
clone_size: -
d_call: -

cdr3_aa: CASSPGLHNEQFF
cdr3_nt: TGTGCCAGCTCACCGGGACTGCACAATGAGCAGTTCTTC
v_call: TRBV18
j_call: TRBJ2-1
clone_size: -
d_call: -

cdr3_aa: CATSEGTGLSNQPQHF
cdr3_nt: TGTGCCACCAGTGAGGGGACAGGGTTGAGCAATCAGCCCCAGCATTTT
v_call: TRBV24-1
j_call: TRBJ1-5
clone_size: -
d_call: TRBD1

cdr3_aa: CAWARQGQQPQHF
cdr3_nt: TGTGCCTGGGCGAGACAGGGACAACAGCCCCAGCATTTT
v_call: TRBV30
j_call: TRBJ1-5
clone_size: -
d_call: TRBD1

cdr3_aa: CATSDSGTGVTGELFF
cdr3_nt: TGTGCCACCAGTGATTCCGGGACAGGGGTCACCGGGGAGCTGTTTTTT
v_call: TRBV24-1
j_call: TRBJ2-2
clone_size: -
d_call: TRBD1

cdr3_aa: CASSQRTGGTGELFF
cdr3_nt: TGTGCCAGTAGCCAGCGGACAGGGGGCACCGGGGAGCTGTTTTTT
v_call: TRBV14
j_call: TRBJ2-2
clone_size: -
d_call: TRBD1

cdr3_aa: CASYSGGLSYNEQFF
cdr3_nt: TGTGCCAGCTATTCCGGGGGTTTATCCTACAATGAGCAGTTCTTC
v_call: TRBV28
j_call: TRBJ2-1
clone_size: -
d_call: -

cdr3_aa: CASSEASLSYRGQPQHF
cdr3_nt: TGTGCCAGCAGTGAAGCGTCGTTATCTTACAGGGGCCAGCCCCAGCATTTT
v_call: TRBV2
j_call: TRBJ1-5
clone_size: -
d_call: TRBD1

cdr3_aa: CASSERRSYNEQFF
cdr3_nt: TGTGCCAGCAGTGAAAGGAGGTCCTACAATGAGCAGTTCTTC
v_call: TRBV2
j_call: TRBJ2-1
clone_size: -
d_call: -